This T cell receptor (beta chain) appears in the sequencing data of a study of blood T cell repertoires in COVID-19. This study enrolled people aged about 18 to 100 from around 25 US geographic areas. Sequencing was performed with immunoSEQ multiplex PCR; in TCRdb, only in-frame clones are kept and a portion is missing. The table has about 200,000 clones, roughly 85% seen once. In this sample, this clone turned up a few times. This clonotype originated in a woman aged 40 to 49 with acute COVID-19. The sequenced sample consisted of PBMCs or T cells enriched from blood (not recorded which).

The CDR3 protein is CASKKTGTDTQYF. The CDR3 DNA is TGTGCCAGTAAAAAGACAGGCACAGATACGCAGTATTTT. This chain joins TRBV19 and TRBJ2-3; D possibly corresponds to TRBD1 (5 bases). Trimming pared 7 bases from V and 1 base from J, leaving 9 bases between. The CDR3 extends over 13 amino acids. In germline, CDR1 is LNHDA, CDR2 SQIVND (reference sequence).